This TCR beta chain is drawn from a study of shared clonotypes between healthy human individuals. Using 200 ng DNA, around 30,000 T cell genomes, the sorted-subset replicate PCRs were run. Using immunoSEQ multiplex PCR, the repertoire was profiled, and TCRdb retains in-frame clones only, with some absent. In the table there are about 2 million clones, 85% to 95% of which are singletons. With respect to this clone: Antigen unknown.

Trimming removed 0 bases at V and 3 bases at J, with 9 bases between. Germline loops: CDR1 SGDLS, CDR2 YYNGEE. This CDR3 has 15 amino acids. Points from the study as a whole: Shared across a handful of donors were approximately 5% of the naive CD4 clonotypes.

This receptor was identified in a man aged 18 to 29 in good health. The chain links TRBV9 to TRBJ2-2, with a tentative D call TRBD2 (6 bases). The source material was naive CD4+ T cells sorted from blood. As for subset: CD45RA+ positively selected. The CDR3 sequence: CASSVAGDHTGELFF. CDR3 bases: TGTGCCAGCAGCGTAGCGGGGGACCACACCGGGGAGCTGTTTTTT.